These 25 T cell receptor beta chains share one sample of origin, sequenced in a study of T cell responses to AZD1222 COVID-19 vaccine. TCRdb keeps only in-frame clones here, not all; method: immunoSEQ multiplex PCR. This sample has 150,000 or so clones, with around 91% found just once. Here the sequenced sample was peripheral blood, taken 28 days after the second AZD1222 dose. All receptors derive from an adult who received the AZD1222 COVID-19 vaccine.

This chain links TRBV19 with TRBJ1-2; no reliable D call. With 4 bases removed from V and 0 bases from J, the gap between germline ends came to 12 bases. This CDR3 spans 15 amino acids. The germline gives CDR1 LNHDA, CDR2 SQIVND (reference sequence). CDR3 residues: CASSRMIQTNYGYTF. CDR3 coding DNA: TGTGCCAGTAGTAGAATGATCCAGACTAACTATGGCTACACCTTC.

The chain has TRBV9 and TRBJ2-7; 14 bases are shared with TRBD2. This CDR3 has 17 residues. V was pared by 3 bases and J by 4 bases, with 9 bases of the junction left unmatched. In germline, CDR1 is SGDLS, CDR2 YYNGEE. The CDR3 nucleotides are TGTGCCAGCAGCGCAGGACCGGGACTAGCGGGAGAATACGAGCAGTACTTC. Translating gives CASSAGPGLAGEYEQYF.

The chain combines TRBV28 with TRBJ1-3; the D is unclear. The germline CDR1 and CDR2 sequences are MDHEN and SYDVKM. The CDR3 runs 12 residues. V dropped 6 bases and J dropped 4 bases, with 7 bases sitting between them. The CDR3 DNA reads TGTGCCAGCAGGGCAGGAGGAAACACCATATATTTT. This codes for CASRAGGNTIYF.

The rearrangement links TRBV28 to TRBJ2-7, with 12 bases that match TRBD2. The CDR3 loop spans 17 amino acids. The trim removed 5 bases at V and 1 base at J, leaving 9 bases unmatched. CDR1 and CDR2 (germline): MDHEN, SYDVKM. CDR3 DNA sequence: TGTGCCAGCAGTCCAACCCCGACTAGCGGGGGATCCTACGAGCAGTACTTC. Its protein product is CASSPTPTSGGSYEQYF.

The chain has TRBV7-9 and TRBJ2-3; D is ambiguous. Between the trimmed V and J ends, which lost 3 bases and 0 bases, there was a span of 10 bases. CDR1 is SEHNR, CDR2 FQNEAQ, per germline (reference sequence). The CDR3 runs to 15 residues. CDR3 nucleotide sequence: TGTGCCAGCAGCTTTTCTTCTCTTAGCACAGATACGCAGTATTTT. This sequence encodes CASSFSSLSTDTQYF.

Points on this clone: Other DNA sequences of this sample code for an identical CDR3. The CDR3 region is CASSLTDTQYF. The CDR3 nucleotides read TGTGCCAGCAGTCTGACAGATACGCAGTATTTT. This chain links TRBV28 with TRBJ2-3; D is unresolved. The germline V gene has CDR1 MDHEN and CDR2 SYDVKM. This CDR3 spans 11 amino acids. Trimming shortened V by 5 bases and J by 3 bases, and 3 bases separated the two germline ends.

The chain couples TRBV19 to TRBJ1-2; tentative D call: TRBD1 (5 bases). The ends were cut back, 6 bases at V and 5 bases at J, with 10 bases in the middle. The CDR3 runs to 12 residues. From germline, CDR1 is LNHDA and CDR2 SQIVND (reference sequence). CDR3 in DNA: TGTGCCAGTAGGGGGACGGCGTATGGCTACACCTTC. Its translation: CASRGTAYGYTF.

V is TRBV28 and J is TRBJ1-2; no firm D call. In germline, CDR1 is MDHEN, CDR2 SYDVKM. Between the trimmed V and J ends, which lost 2 bases and 2 bases, there was a span of 3 bases. This CDR3 is built from 12 residues. In DNA, the CDR3 is TGTGCCAGCAGTTTAGGGAACTATGGCTACACCTTC. This codes for CASSLGNYGYTF.

CDR3 sequence reads: CASTLHGVGAAGYTF. CDR3 sequence (DNA): TGTGCCAGCACATTACACGGTGTCGGAGCAGCTGGCTACACCTTC. The chain employs TRBV6-5 and TRBJ1-2; unclear D gene. V was cut by 7 bases and J by 7 bases, with 22 bases left in between. This CDR3 has 15 amino acids. Germline CDR1 is MNHEY and CDR2 is SVGAGI.

This chain uses TRBV19 with TRBJ1-5; 9 positions match TRBD1. CDR1 is LNHDA, CDR2 SQIVND, per germline (reference sequence). With 6 bases clipped from V and 5 bases from J, the junction kept 5 bases outside the gene matches. The CDR3 has 14 residues. The CDR3 sequence is CASSVTGGYQPQHF. CDR3 bases: TGTGCCAGTAGCGTGACAGGGGGGTATCAGCCCCAGCATTTT.

The chain uses TRBV7-9 and TRBJ1-4; a possible D gene is TRBD1 (5 bases). With 5 bases removed from V and 8 bases from J, the gap between germline ends came to 21 bases. CDR3 length: 16 amino acids. CDR1 and CDR2 (germline): SEHNR, FQNEAQ (reference sequence). CDR3 DNA sequence: TGTGCCAGCAGCACGGCCGCAGGGAGGGGAGGCGAAAAACTGTTTTTT. This translates into CASSTAAGRGGEKLFF.

The gene calls are TRBV6-5 and TRBJ1-5, with D perhaps matching TRBD1 (6 bases). V was shortened by 0 bases and J by 3 bases, with 9 bases between the two germline ends. Germline V gives CDR1 MNHEY, CDR2 SVGAGI. This CDR3 comprises 15 residues. CDR3 amino acids: CASSYSGQTNQPQHF. In DNA form, the CDR3 reads TGTGCCAGCAGTTACTCGGGACAAACCAATCAGCCCCAGCATTTT.

The chain carries TRBV9 and TRBJ1-6; the D is unclear. CDR3 length: 13 residues. The germline V gene encodes CDR1 SGDLS and CDR2 YYNGEE. V shed 3 bases and J shed 7 bases, with 8 bases lying between them. The DNA of the CDR3 is TGTGCCAGCAGCGCTAACTACAATTCACCCCTCCACTTT. This encodes CASSANYNSPLHF.

V gene TRBV7-2 combines with J gene TRBJ2-7, with D possibly matching TRBD1 (6 bases). CDR3 length equals 14 residues. Looked up from germline, CDR1 is SGHTA and CDR2 is FQGNSA. Trimming removed 7 bases at V and 2 bases at J, with 15 bases between. DNA of the CDR3: TGTGCCAGCAACCCCTCACAGGGAACCTACGAGCAGTACTTC. This encodes CASNPSQGTYEQYF.

The chain couples TRBV6-5 to TRBJ2-7, with D perhaps given as TRBD1 or TRBD2 (5 bases each). V was trimmed by 6 bases and J by 3 bases, leaving 12 bases between them. Per the germline V gene, CDR1 is MNHEY and CDR2 is SVGAGI. The CDR3 contains 13 residues. The CDR3 sequence: CASRSWDGYEQYF. The CDR3 DNA reads as TGTGCCAGCAGGAGCTGGGACGGCTACGAGCAGTACTTC.

The chain links TRBV18 to TRBJ2-4; no definite D call. V was cut by 0 bases and J by 3 bases, with 18 bases left in between. Germline loops: CDR1 KGHSH, CDR2 LQKENI. The CDR3 sequence is 18 residues long. DNA for the CDR3: TGTGCCAGCTCACCACCGAGTGGTTTGGGCAGTCTCAAAAACATTCAGTACTTC. This codes for CASSPPSGLGSLKNIQYF.

The rearrangement links TRBV9 to TRBJ2-7; TRBD1 or TRBD2 may be the D gene (5 bases each). Trimming stripped 0 bases from V and 1 base from J, with 8 bases between. Germline loops: CDR1 SGDLS, CDR2 YYNGEE. The CDR3 is 14 residues long. CDR3: CASSVAGRSYEQYF. The CDR3 DNA reads as TGTGCCAGCAGCGTAGCGGGACGGTCCTACGAGCAGTACTTC. Full variable domain (remainder filled in from reference TRBV9 and TRBJ2-7): DSGVTQTPKHLITATGQRVTLRCSPRSGDLSVYWYQQSLDQGLQFLIQYYNGEERAKGNILERFSAQQFPDLHSELNLSSLELGDSALYFCASSVAGRSYEQYFGPGTRLTVT.

The rearrangement joins TRBV19 to TRBJ1-2; D might be TRBD1 (5 bases). V shed 4 bases and J shed 0 bases, with 12 bases lying between them. The CDR3 runs to 15 residues. Germline-derived CDR1 and CDR2 are LNHDA and SQIVND (reference sequence). CDR3 residues: CASSTGRLANYGYTF. The CDR3 DNA sequence: TGTGCCAGTAGTACAGGGAGGCTAGCTAACTATGGCTACACCTTC. The full variable domain, with the rest looked up from reference TRBV19 and TRBJ1-2, is DGGITQSPKYLFRKEGQNVTLSCEQNLNHDAMYWYRQDPGQGLRLIYYSQIVNDFQKGDIAEGYSVSREKKESFPLTVTSAQKNPTAFYLCASSTGRLANYGYTFGSGTRLTVV.

The chain joins TRBV27 to TRBJ1-3, with TRBD1 as a possible D gene (5 bases). V shed 5 bases and J shed 0 bases, with 11 bases lying between them. Germline-derived CDR1 and CDR2 are MNHEY and SMNVEV (reference sequence). The CDR3 has 15 residues. The CDR3: CASSRDRSSGNTIYF. CDR3 bases: TGTGCCAGCAGTCGGGACCGGAGCTCTGGAAACACCATATATTTT.

CDR3 coding DNA: TGTGCCAGCAGCTCGGGACACTGGGCGGGCTACACCTTC. This encodes CASSSGHWAGYTF. The chain combines TRBV5-4 with TRBJ1-2, with a weak D call TRBD1 (6 bases). With 3 bases removed from V and 8 bases from J, the gap between germline ends came to 14 bases. The germline gives CDR1 SGHNT, CDR2 YYREEE (reference sequence). CDR3 size: 13 residues.

This sequence joins TRBV7-2 and TRBJ1-6, with 9 bases matching TRBD1. Unmatched junction bases numbered 6, after V lost 5 bases and J lost 7 bases. The CDR3 totals 15 residues. CDR1 SGHTA and CDR2 FQGNSA come from the germline V gene. CDR3 protein: CASSLTTGGNSPLHF. The CDR3 nucleotides read TGTGCCAGCAGCCTGACGACAGGGGGGAATTCACCCCTCCACTTT.

The chain uses TRBV6-5 and TRBJ1-4; no firm D call. The CDR3 covers 15 residues. Per germline, CDR1 MNHEY and CDR2 SVGAGI. The ends were cut back, 6 bases at V and 0 bases at J, with 11 bases in the middle. DNA for the CDR3: TGTGCCAGCAGCCTGTCGACGGCAACTAATGAAAAACTGTTTTTT. Translating it yields CASSLSTATNEKLFF.

The rearrangement uses TRBV11-2 and TRBJ2-1; unclear D gene. The CDR3 length is 11 residues. Between the trimmed V and J ends, which lost 5 bases and 4 bases, there was a span of 3 bases. CDR1 is SGHAT, CDR2 FQNNGV, per germline. CDR3 in DNA: TGTGCCAGCAGCGAATACAATGAGCAGTTCTTC. This translates into CASSEYNEQFF.

The CDR3 nucleotides read TGTGCCAGTACCGTGGACAGTTACCAGCCCCAGCATTTT. Its protein is CASTVDSYQPQHF. This sequence joins TRBV19 and TRBJ1-5; D is possibly TRBD1 (6 bases). Germline V CDR1 and CDR2: LNHDA, SQIVND (reference sequence). The CDR3 runs 13 residues. The V and J ends lost 7 bases and 7 bases respectively, with 14 bases between them.

Here the CDR3 DNA reads TGTGCCACCAGCAGAGATAATAAGGGAATGAACACTGAAGCTTTCTTT. This gives the protein CATSRDNKGMNTEAFF. This chain connects TRBV15 to TRBJ1-1; D unresolved. Trimming shortened V by 0 bases and J by 0 bases, and 11 bases separated the two germline ends. CDR1 and CDR2 (germline): LNHNV, YYDKDF (reference sequence). The CDR3 is 16 residues long. Together with reference TRBV15 and TRBJ1-1, the CDR3 gives the full variable domain: DAMVIQNPRYQVTQFGKPVTLSCSQTLNHNVMYWYQQKSSQAPKLLFHYYDKDFNNEADTPDNFQSRRPNTSFCFLDIRSPGLGDTAMYLCATSRDNKGMNTEAFFGQGTRLTVV.